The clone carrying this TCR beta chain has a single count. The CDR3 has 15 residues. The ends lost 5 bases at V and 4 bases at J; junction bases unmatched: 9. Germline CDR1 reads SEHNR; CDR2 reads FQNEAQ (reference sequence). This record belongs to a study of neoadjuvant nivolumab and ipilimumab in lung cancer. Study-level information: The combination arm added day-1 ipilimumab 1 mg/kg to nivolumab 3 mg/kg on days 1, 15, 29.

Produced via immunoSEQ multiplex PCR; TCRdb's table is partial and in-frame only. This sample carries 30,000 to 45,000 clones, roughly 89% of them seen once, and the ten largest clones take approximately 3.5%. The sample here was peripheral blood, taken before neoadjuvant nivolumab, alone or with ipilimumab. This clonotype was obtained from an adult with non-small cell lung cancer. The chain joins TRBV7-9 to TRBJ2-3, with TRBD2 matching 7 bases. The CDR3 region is CASSQMGGGPDTQYF. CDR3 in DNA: TGTGCCAGCAGCCAGATGGGGGGGGGACCAGATACGCAGTATTTT.